The source of this TCR beta chain is a study of PD-1 blockade in classical Hodgkin lymphoma. No patient escaped relapse after autologous stem cell transplantation, and brentuximab vedotin exposure varied. Turning to this clone: Its cognate antigen is unknown.

Study findings and constraints: Baseline TCR diversity was reportedly lower in newly diagnosed patients than healthy donors. The CD4+ diversity rise by C4D1 was clearest in complete responders.

Assay used: immunoSEQ multiplex PCR; TCRdb lists only in-frame clones, some missing. The sample carries more than 140,000 clones, about four fifths recorded once. The V and J ends lost 5 bases and 2 bases, in that order; junction bases with no gene match: 5. The CDR3 is made up of 14 amino acids. Germline assignment: CDR1 SEHNR and CDR2 FQNEAQ (reference sequence). The chain uses TRBV7-9 and TRBJ2-7; 8 bases match TRBD1. This clonotype originated in a human donor with classical Hodgkin lymphoma. The sequencing used peripheral blood mononuclear cells (PBMCs), collected before the second cycle of nivolumab. CDR3 protein: CASSPPTGAYEQYF. The CDR3 coding sequence is TGTGCCAGCAGCCCACCGACAGGGGCCTACGAGCAGTACTTC. Full variable domain (rest looked up from reference TRBV7-9 and TRBJ2-7): DTGVSQNPRHKITKRGQNVTFRCDPISEHNRLYWYRQTLGQGPEFLTYFQNEAQLEKSRLLSDRFSAERPKGSFSTLEIQRTEQGDSAMYLCASSPPTGAYEQYFGPGTRLTVT.